The clone carrying this T cell receptor beta chain was counted only a few times. The source of the sample is a study of cytomegalovirus exposure and HLA in healthy donors. Study-level background: Sequencing of 180 million or so T cells in an earlier analysis found under 120 million unique TCR beta sequences.

Both 60 Vbeta primers and 13 Jbeta primers went into the PCR. Assay used: immunoSEQ multiplex PCR; TCRdb lists only in-frame clones, some missing. The data contain 110,000 to 150,000 clones, roughly four fifths of them singletons. J gave up 1 base and V 4 bases, and 6 bases lay outside the gene matches. The CDR3 loop spans 17 amino acids. In germline, CDR1 is MGHRA, CDR2 YSYEKL. The chain links TRBV4-1 to TRBJ1-5; 11 bases line up with TRBD1. The origin of this receptor is a female donor in good health and CMV-seronegative. Specimen: PBMCs. CDR3: CASSRGQGAHSNQPQHF. CDR3 nucleotides: TGCGCCAGCAGCCGTGGACAGGGGGCGCACAGCAATCAGCCCCAGCATTTT.